This entry concerns a single T cell receptor beta chain. The entry originates in a study of blood T cell repertoires in COVID-19. Study context: COVID-19 samples from acute and convalescent phases originated in the United States, Italy and Spain. Nucleic acid was either cDNA or gDNA, and it came from T cells, B-cell-depleted T cells, or PBMCs.

The assay was immunoSEQ multiplex PCR, and TCRdb's table has in-frame clones only and misses some. The data contain 80,000 to 95,000 clones, around 90% of them singletons. Germline assignment: CDR1 SGHTA and CDR2 FQGNSA. The CDR3 spans 14 residues. With V trimmed by 3 bases and J by 3 bases, 4 bases remained unmatched. The rearrangement uses TRBV7-2 and TRBJ1-2, with 7 bases matching TRBD1. The sequence was obtained from a woman aged 45-59 years with active or convalescent COVID-19. What was sequenced was peripheral blood. The CDR3 region has the DNA TGTGCCAGCAGCTTGCAGGGGGATCACTATGGCTACACCTTC. Residues: CASSLQGDHYGYTF.